The clone carrying this T cell receptor (beta chain) has ten or more counts. Its matching antigen is unknown. Germline V gene lookup returns CDR1 DFQATT and CDR2 SNEGSKA (reference sequence). Trimming cost V 8 bases and J 4 bases; bases outside gene matches: 12. The CDR3 contains 15 residues. TCR cDNA received a 3' ligated oligonucleotide that carried a UMI. Whole-blood samples were roughly 2.7 ml of peripheral blood from healthy adult volunteers. This entry belongs to a study of naive and memory T cell subsets. Ligated cDNA underwent four rounds of PCR with nested alpha and beta constant region primers and SP2. For blood and skin samples, reverse transcription used TCR alpha and beta constant primers. TCRdb re-analysed the UMI-ligation and nested PCR reads in MiXCR, keeping a single row per CDR3 protein. Counted here are around 24,000 distinct CDR3 sequences, 5.2% occurring once; the ten biggest clones make up around 7.4%.

Study-level findings and limits: TCR transcript changes with activation or differentiation may affect this RNA method.

Sequenced sample: blood. V is TRBV20-1 and J is TRBJ2-1, with 9 bases lining up with TRBD2. The source is an adult in good health. As DNA, the CDR3 is TGCAGTCCCAAAGCCCTAGCGGGACGGTACAATGAGCAGTTCTTC. It encodes CSPKALAGRYNEQFF.